This T cell receptor (beta chain) is drawn from a study of T cell responses to AZD1222 COVID-19 vaccine. At the level of the study: Samples with a second dose at about 4 or about 12 weeks were pooled together.

General study findings and limits: Just six AZD1222 recipients tested seropositive at baseline. Clonal diversity was possibly underestimated; the donors were predominantly white British and more often female.

The germline gives CDR1 MNHEY, CDR2 SVGEGT. The trim removed 5 bases at V and 2 bases at J, leaving 6 bases unmatched. This CDR3 region has 15 residues. Comment on this clone: Its cognate antigen is unknown.

The repertoire was sequenced with immunoSEQ multiplex PCR; TCRdb's copy has only in-frame clones and lacks some. Here the sample spans approximately 120,000 clones, more than 70% being singletons. This clonotype originated in an adult in good health. V is TRBV6-2 or TRBV6-3 and J is TRBJ2-3; 8 bases are a match to TRBD1. This specimen was peripheral blood, taken on day 0 of AZD1222 vaccination. Here the CDR3 reads CASSPRDRPTDTQYF. CDR3 nucleotides: TGTGCCAGCAGTCCGCGGGACAGGCCCACAGATACGCAGTATTTT.